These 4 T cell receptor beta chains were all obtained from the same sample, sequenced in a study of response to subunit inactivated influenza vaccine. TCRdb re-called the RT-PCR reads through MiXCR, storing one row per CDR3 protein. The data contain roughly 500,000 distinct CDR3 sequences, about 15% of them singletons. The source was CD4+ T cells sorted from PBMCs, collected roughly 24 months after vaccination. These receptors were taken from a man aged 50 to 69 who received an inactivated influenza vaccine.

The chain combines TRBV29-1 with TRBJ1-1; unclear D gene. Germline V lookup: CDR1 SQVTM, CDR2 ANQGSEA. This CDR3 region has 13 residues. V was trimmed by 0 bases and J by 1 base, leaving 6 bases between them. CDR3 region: CSVEDWPNTEAFF. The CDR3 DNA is TGCAGCGTTGAAGATTGGCCGAACACTGAAGCTTTCTTT.

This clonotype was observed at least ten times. The DNA of the CDR3 is TGCGCCAGCAGCTTGTATGCGACCGGGGAGCTGTTTTTT. Translating it yields CASSLYATGELFF. This chain connects TRBV5-1 to TRBJ2-2; D call uncertain. The CDR3 covers 13 residues. Trimming removed 1 base at V and 5 bases at J, with 6 bases between. The germline CDR1 and CDR2 sequences are SGHRS and YFSETQ.

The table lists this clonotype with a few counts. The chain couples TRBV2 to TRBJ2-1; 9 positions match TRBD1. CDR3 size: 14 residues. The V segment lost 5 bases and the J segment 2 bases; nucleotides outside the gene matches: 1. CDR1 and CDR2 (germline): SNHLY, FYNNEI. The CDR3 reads CASSWDRAYNEQFF. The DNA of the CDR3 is TGTGCCAGCAGTTGGGACAGGGCCTACAATGAGCAGTTCTTC.

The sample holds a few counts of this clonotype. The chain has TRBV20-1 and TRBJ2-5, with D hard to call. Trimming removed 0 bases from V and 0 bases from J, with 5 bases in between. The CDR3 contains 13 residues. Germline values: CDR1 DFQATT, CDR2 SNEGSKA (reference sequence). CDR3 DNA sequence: TGCAGTGCTAGAGAAGGTTACCAAGAGACCCAGTACTTC. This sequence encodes CSAREGYQETQYF.